Following are 20 T cell receptor beta chains from one sample sequenced in a study of shared clonotypes between healthy human individuals. The assay was immunoSEQ multiplex PCR, and TCRdb's table has in-frame clones only and misses some. The sample records about 2,200,000 clones, approximately 94% being singletons. CD45RO-negative, CCR7-positively selected cells formed the naive CD8 fraction, excluding terminally differentiated effector memory CD45RA+ cells. Source material: naive CD8+ T cells from PBMCs. These receptors were taken from a man aged 18 to 30 in good health. Some clones in this sample may be carry-over from other donors' samples.

The chain carries TRBV11-2 and TRBJ2-7; tentative D call: TRBD1 (5 bases). Germline V gene data show CDR1 as SGHAT and CDR2 as FQNNGV. V was trimmed by 7 bases and J by 7 bases, leaving 14 bases between them. CDR3 size: 12 residues. The DNA for the CDR3 is TGTGCCAGCACGCAGGGTCTAGGGGAGCAGTACTTC. Translation gives CASTQGLGEQYF.

The V gene is TRBV10-3, the J gene TRBJ2-5; D call uncertain. Germline V gives CDR1 ENHRY, CDR2 SYGVKD. The V end was cut by 2 bases, the J end by 4 bases, with 14 bases between. This CDR3 comprises 15 residues. For the CDR3, the DNA is TGTGCCATCAGTGAGAGAGATGCCGTATCAGAGACCCAGTACTTC. It yields the protein CAISERDAVSETQYF.

This clone appeared a single time. The chain employs TRBV10-3 and TRBJ2-1; TRBD2 might be the D (6 bases). V lost 6 bases and J 8 bases, leaving 14 bases between the germline ends. Germline loops: CDR1 ENHRY, CDR2 SYGVKD. This CDR3 is built from 13 residues. CDR3 nucleotide sequence: TGTGCCATCAGCGGGAGCAAGTTCTATGAGCAGTTCTTC. Encoded protein: CAISGSKFYEQFF.

This chain connects TRBV5-6 to TRBJ1-2; perhaps TRBD1 as D (6 bases). The CDR3 is 17 residues long. The germline V and J ends were trimmed by 0 bases and 4 bases, with 19 bases remaining between them. Germline V gene data show CDR1 as SGHDT and CDR2 as YYEEEE. The CDR3 DNA reads TGTGCCAGCAGCTTGGATCCGACAGGCGATCTTAGCTATGGCTACACCTTC. It yields the protein CASSLDPTGDLSYGYTF.

The chain carries TRBV27 and TRBJ2-1; 7 bases map to TRBD1. Germline V gene lookup returns CDR1 MNHEY and CDR2 SMNVEV (reference sequence). The V segment lost 6 bases and the J segment 6 bases; nucleotides outside the gene matches: 11. There are 15 residues in the CDR3. The CDR3 region has the DNA TGTGCCAGCAGATTTAGAGACAGGGTCCGCAATGAGCAGTTCTTC. As protein: CASRFRDRVRNEQFF.

V usage is TRBV4-1 and J usage is TRBJ2-2, with D possibly being TRBD1 (5 bases). Trimming removed 4 bases at V and 0 bases at J, with 9 bases between. Per germline, CDR1 MGHRA and CDR2 YSYEKL. This CDR3 is built from 15 residues. For the CDR3, the DNA is TGCGCCAGCAGCCGGGGCAGGGCGAACACCGGGGAGCTGTTTTTT. Its protein is CASSRGRANTGELFF.

V is TRBV27 and J is TRBJ2-1, with D possibly matching TRBD2 (5 bases). Trimming cost V 10 bases and J 8 bases, with 18 bases left between them. The CDR3 is 13 amino acids. The germline gives CDR1 MNHEY, CDR2 SMNVEV (reference sequence). The CDR3 nucleotides are TGTGCCACCCGGGGAGAGAATGGCGATGAGCAGTTCTTC. Translated: CATRGENGDEQFF.

The chain is built from TRBV5-1 and TRBJ2-2, with 9 bases identical to TRBD2. V lost 4 bases to trimming and J lost 0 bases; unmatched junction nucleotides: 7. This CDR3 comprises 17 residues. Germline V gene data show CDR1 as SGHRS and CDR2 as YFSETQ. CDR3 coding DNA: TGCGCCAGCAGCGTTCCTCTAGCGGGACCGAACACCGGGGAGCTGTTTTTT. Amino acids: CASSVPLAGPNTGELFF.

In its sample, this clone was seen once. The chain recombines TRBV18 with TRBJ2-5; 8 bases line up with TRBD1. Germline CDR1 reads KGHSH; CDR2 reads LQKENI. Trimming at V came to 6 bases and at J to 1 base, leaving 7 bases not matched to a gene. This CDR3 has 15 residues. The CDR3 region is CASSPQGALQETQYF. The CDR3 DNA reads TGTGCCAGCTCCCCTCAGGGGGCGCTCCAAGAGACCCAGTACTTC.

This clone appeared once. The V call is TRBV27, the J call TRBJ2-7; TRBD2 matches at 15 bases. CDR3 size: 15 residues. V dropped 4 bases and J dropped 7; count of bases not matched to a gene: 5. Germline values: CDR1 MNHEY, CDR2 SMNVEV (reference sequence). The CDR3 loop is CASSSGTSGRKEQYF. CDR3 nucleotide sequence: TGTGCCAGCAGTTCAGGGACTAGCGGGAGGAAAGAGCAGTACTTC.

The V call is TRBV10-2, the J call TRBJ1-5; possibly TRBD1 for D (5 bases). Looked up from germline, CDR1 is WSHSY and CDR2 is SAAADI. The CDR3 is 18 amino acids. V was trimmed by 0 bases and J by 0 bases, leaving 15 bases between them. The CDR3 sequence: CASSESWSGGYSNQPQHF. The CDR3 coding sequence is TGCGCCAGCAGTGAGTCGTGGTCTGGGGGTTATAGCAATCAGCCCCAGCATTTT.

V gene TRBV2 combines with J gene TRBJ2-1, with 8 positions matching TRBD2. This CDR3 contains 17 residues. V was clipped by 2 bases and J by 5 bases; unmatched bases: 11. In germline, CDR1 is SNHLY, CDR2 FYNNEI. The CDR3 is CASSEWGLVAEDNEQFF. DNA of the CDR3: TGTGCCAGCAGTGAATGGGGACTAGTAGCGGAAGACAATGAGCAGTTCTTC.

The CDR3 DNA is TGTGCCAGCAGTACCGTCGGCGGGGAGGTCTCGCAGTATTTT. It translates to CASSTVGGEVSQYF. V usage is TRBV27 and J usage is TRBJ2-3, with D perhaps TRBD2 (6 bases). The V gene lost 5 bases and the J gene lost 10 bases, with 19 bases spanning the gap. The CDR3 spans 14 residues. Per germline, CDR1 MNHEY and CDR2 SMNVEV (reference sequence).

This chain connects TRBV6-5 to TRBJ2-1, with D possibly TRBD2 on 5 matching bases. Germline CDR1 and CDR2: MNHEY and SVGAGI. Trimming took 6 bases from V and 5 from J, leaving 11 bases between them. The CDR3 consists of 13 residues. For the CDR3, the DNA is TGTGCCAGCAGCTATGACGGGGACAATGAGCAGTTCTTC. Protein: CASSYDGDNEQFF.

This chain connects TRBV4-1 to TRBJ2-1; D gene unclear. Trimming shortened V by 2 bases and J by 0 bases, and 8 bases separated the two germline ends. Per germline, CDR1 MGHRA and CDR2 YSYEKL. The CDR3 is 15 residues long. The CDR3 is CASSQISTSYNEQFF. Here the CDR3 DNA reads TGCGCCAGCAGCCAAATTAGTACCTCCTACAATGAGCAGTTCTTC.

The V and J genes are TRBV27 and TRBJ2-7, with D unresolved. CDR1 is MNHEY, CDR2 SMNVEV, per germline (reference sequence). Trimming stripped 2 bases from V and 5 bases from J, with 7 bases between. The CDR3 has 12 residues. Here the CDR3 DNA reads TGTGCCAGCAGTTTAAATGGACACGAGCAGTACTTC. This translates into CASSLNGHEQYF.

This chain joins TRBV4-3 and TRBJ2-3; 12 nucleotides match TRBD2. J lost 2 bases, V lost 4 bases, and 16 bases had no gene match. CDR3 length: 20 residues. CDR1 is LGHNA, CDR2 YSLEER, per germline. The CDR3 sequence: CASSPAGLAGAGPPTDTQYF. The CDR3 coding sequence is TGCGCCAGCAGCCCAGCGGGACTAGCGGGCGCAGGTCCCCCCACAGATACGCAGTATTTT.

V gene TRBV29-1 combines with J gene TRBJ2-1, with D perhaps TRBD2 (6 bases). CDR1 SQVTM and CDR2 ANQGSEA come from the germline V gene. The CDR3 consists of 13 residues. Trimming left V 0 bases short and J 10 bases short, with 13 bases between. The CDR3 sequence: CSVEELKGLEQFF. CDR3 coding DNA: TGCAGCGTTGAAGAGTTAAAGGGACTGGAGCAGTTCTTC.

This chain connects TRBV30 to TRBJ2-3; D possibly corresponds to TRBD2 (6 bases). The CDR3 extends over 15 amino acids. The V and J ends lost 0 bases and 5 bases respectively, with 15 bases between them. In germline, CDR1 is GTSNPN, CDR2 SVGIG (reference sequence). CDR3 sequence: CAWSVRRDLLDTQYF. The CDR3 DNA sequence: TGTGCCTGGAGTGTCAGGCGGGATTTGTTAGATACGCAGTATTTT.

V and J are TRBV27 and TRBJ2-1; maybe TRBD1 (7 bases). This CDR3 region has 14 residues. The V and J ends lost 2 bases and 7 bases respectively, with 12 bases between them. Per germline, CDR1 MNHEY and CDR2 SMNVEV (reference sequence). Here the CDR3 reads CASSLMTGRNEQFF. The CDR3 DNA sequence: TGTGCCAGCAGTTTAATGACAGGGAGGAATGAGCAGTTCTTC.